The rows below give T cell receptor beta chains drawn from one sample of a study of HIV-infected children after antiretroviral therapy interruption. MiXCR, applied by TCRdb to the 3' RACE reads, yields one record per CDR3 protein. The table includes about 46,000 distinct CDR3 sequences, roughly 4.5% detected once. Source: CD45RA+ CD4+ T cells from PBMCs, pooled from several time points, taken from a donor given antiretroviral therapy, either interrupted or continuous. The receptors were sampled from a pool of human donors with HIV. The CDR3 runs from the conserved cysteine through the conserved F or W. The D gene is left open where the match is weak. A clone size is listed for some rows: how often the clone was seen (once, few, many), or a class if it is expanded.

D: NA; size: many; V: TRBV30; J: TRBJ1-6; DNA: TGTGCCTGGAGTGTAGAGGGTTCGGTTAATTCACCCCTCCACTTT; CDR3: CAWSVEGSVNSPLHF
D: NA; size: few; V: TRBV2; J: TRBJ2-2; DNA: TGTGCCAGCAGTGAGAGGAACACCGGGGAGCTGTTTTTT; CDR3: CASSERNTGELFF
D: TRBD1; size: many; V: TRBV11-3; J: TRBJ2-7; DNA: TGTGCCAGCAGCATCGGACAGGGGTCCTACGAGCAGTACTTC; CDR3: CASSIGQGSYEQYF
D: NA; size: many; V: TRBV28; J: TRBJ2-2; DNA: TGTGCCAGCAGTACTCTAAACACCGGGGAGCTGTTTTTT; CDR3: CASSTLNTGELFF
D: NA; size: many; V: TRBV7-6; J: TRBJ2-1; DNA: TGTGCCAGCAGCTTGGGTAGCTCCTACAATGAGCAGTTCTTC; CDR3: CASSLGSSYNEQFF
D: TRBD2; size: many; V: TRBV5-1; J: TRBJ2-1; DNA: TGCGCCAGCAGCTGGGGACTAGCGGGGGTAGATGAGCAGTTCTTC; CDR3: CASSWGLAGVDEQFF
D: TRBD2; size: many; V: TRBV5-8; J: TRBJ2-1; DNA: TGTGCCAGCAGCACGGGACTAGCGGGGTACAATGAGCAGTTCTTC; CDR3: CASSTGLAGYNEQFF
D: NA; size: many; V: TRBV6-5; J: TRBJ1-1; DNA: TGTGCCAGCAGTTATGAGATAGGGACTGAAGCTTTCTTT; CDR3: CASSYEIGTEAFF
D: NA; size: many; V: TRBV4-1; J: TRBJ2-7; DNA: TGCGCCAGCAGCCAAGATGAGATTGGAAGCTCCTACGAGCAGTACTTC; CDR3: CASSQDEIGSSYEQYF
D: NA; size: NA; V: TRBV11-3; J: TRBJ2-1; DNA: TGTGCCAGCAGCTTAGGGGGGGCTCCCAATGAGCAGTTCTTC; CDR3: CASSLGGAPNEQFF
D: TRBD1; size: many; V: TRBV2; J: TRBJ2-7; DNA: TGTGCCAGCACCCTCGGGACAGGGACCCTCCCGCAGTACTTC; CDR3: CASTLGTGTLPQYF
D: NA; size: NA; V: TRBV27; J: TRBJ2-7; DNA: TGCGCCAGCAGTGATAAACAGCCGGGCGAGCAGTACTTC; CDR3: CASSDKQPGEQYF
D: NA; size: many; V: TRBV7-2; J: TRBJ2-3; DNA: TGTGCCAGCAGCTTTACTCGCACAGATACGCAGTATTTT; CDR3: CASSFTRTDTQYF
D: NA; size: many; V: TRBV21-1; J: TRBJ2-3; DNA: TGTGCCAGCAGCAAAGCGAGGGGGGCGAAGGCAGATACGCAGTATTTT; CDR3: CASSKARGAKADTQYF
D: NA; size: many; V: TRBV5-6; J: TRBJ1-5; DNA: TGTGCCAGCAGCTGGGGCGCCGGTGAGCCCCAGCATTTT; CDR3: CASSWGAGEPQHF
D: TRBD2; size: medium-sized; V: TRBV7-2; J: TRBJ2-5; DNA: TGTGCCAGCAGCTCCCCCGCGGGGGGCATGGGGACCCAGTACTTC; CDR3: CASSSPAGGMGTQYF
D: TRBD1; size: many; V: TRBV10-1; J: TRBJ2-1; DNA: TGCGCCAGCAGTGACATACAGGGGAAGCCCTACAATGAGCAGTTCTTC; CDR3: CASSDIQGKPYNEQFF
D: NA; size: NA; V: TRBV12-3/TRBV12-4; J: TRBJ2-1; DNA: TGTGCCAGCACAAGGTCGACCTACAATGAGCAGTTCTTC; CDR3: CASTRSTYNEQFF
D: NA; size: few; V: TRBV20-1; J: TRBJ2-2; DNA: TGCAGTGCTAGAGGGGCGTTAAACACCGGGGAGCTGTTTTTT; CDR3: CSARGALNTGELFF
D: NA; size: few; V: TRBV28; J: TRBJ2-5; DNA: TGTGCCAGCATGGGACACTCGAAAGAGACCCAGTACTTC; CDR3: CASMGHSKETQYF
D: NA; size: many; V: TRBV28; J: TRBJ1-4; DNA: TGTGCCAGCAGTTTTCCAAATTGGAATGAAAAACTGTTTTTT; CDR3: CASSFPNWNEKLFF
D: NA; size: few; V: TRBV6-5; J: TRBJ1-5; DNA: TGTGCCAGCAGTTCCAACAGGAATCAGCCCCAGCATTTT; CDR3: CASSSNRNQPQHF
D: NA; size: many; V: TRBV7-2; J: TRBJ2-2; DNA: TGTGCCAGCAGCCGAACTTTTACCGGGGAGCTGTTTTTT; CDR3: CASSRTFTGELFF
D: NA; size: NA; V: TRBV6-6; J: TRBJ1-6; DNA: TGTGCCAGCAGTTACGATTCCAATTCACCCCTCCACTTT; CDR3: CASSYDSNSPLHF
D: NA; size: few; V: TRBV2; J: TRBJ2-7; DNA: TGTGCCAGCATCTACATCCCCCTAAGCTCCTACGAGCAGTACTTC; CDR3: CASIYIPLSSYEQYF
D: TRBD1; size: many; V: TRBV20-1; J: TRBJ2-3; DNA: TGCAGTGCCTACGACAGGGGTAGGCAGTCGCAGTATTTT; CDR3: CSAYDRGRQSQYF
D: TRBD1; size: many; V: TRBV30; J: TRBJ1-1; DNA: TGTGCCTGGAGTTTCAACGGACAGGGGGCCACTGAAGCTTTCTTT; CDR3: CAWSFNGQGATEAFF
D: TRBD1; size: many; V: TRBV25-1; J: TRBJ1-1; DNA: TGTGCCAGCAGTGTCCCGGGACAGGGTCAACCTGAAGCTTTCTTT; CDR3: CASSVPGQGQPEAFF
D: TRBD1; size: many; V: TRBV20-1; J: TRBJ1-4; DNA: TGCAGTGCTCCGAGACAGGGGGGAGAAAAACTGTTTTTT; CDR3: CSAPRQGGEKLFF
D: NA; size: NA; V: TRBV19; J: TRBJ2-1; DNA: TGTGCCAGTAGTTTACGGGACATGGGGTACAATGAGCAGTTCTTC; CDR3: CASSLRDMGYNEQFF
D: NA; size: many; V: TRBV3-1; J: TRBJ2-3; DNA: TGTGCCAGCAGCCAAGGGACCGACACAGATACGCAGTATTTT; CDR3: CASSQGTDTDTQYF
D: NA; size: many; V: TRBV5-6; J: TRBJ1-1; DNA: TGTGCCAGCAGCTTGGGACAGGCGGCTTTCTTT; CDR3: CASSLGQAAFF
D: NA; size: many; V: TRBV12-3/TRBV12-4; J: TRBJ2-2; DNA: TGTGCCAGCAGACCTCGGATTCCGAACACCGGGGAGCTGTTTTTT; CDR3: CASRPRIPNTGELFF
D: TRBD2; size: few; V: TRBV20-1; J: TRBJ2-7; DNA: TGCAGTGCTAGACTAGCGGGGGCGTCCGAGCAGTACTTC; CDR3: CSARLAGASEQYF
D: NA; size: many; V: TRBV5-6; J: TRBJ1-2; DNA: TGTGCCAGCAGCTTGGTAGGGTGGAGTACTGGCTACACCTTC; CDR3: CASSLVGWSTGYTF
D: TRBD1; size: NA; V: TRBV18; J: TRBJ1-1; DNA: TGTGCCAGCTCACCTGCGCCGGGACAGGCGACGAACACTGAAGCTTTCTTT; CDR3: CASSPAPGQATNTEAFF
D: TRBD1; size: many; V: TRBV29-1; J: TRBJ1-2; DNA: TGCAGCGTTCATCGTTTGGGACAGGGCTACACCTTC; CDR3: CSVHRLGQGYTF
D: NA; size: many; V: TRBV20-1; J: TRBJ1-6; DNA: TGCAGTGCTCGGAGGGGAGTGGATTCACCCCTCCACTTT; CDR3: CSARRGVDSPLHF
D: NA; size: NA; V: TRBV20-1; J: TRBJ2-5; DNA: TGCAGTGCTAGTAGGGACACTCAAGAGACCCAGTACTTC; CDR3: CSASRDTQETQYF
D: NA; size: many; V: TRBV6-4; J: TRBJ1-2; DNA: TGTGCCAGCAGTACGGGATCGGCCGGACGGGGGGATGGCTACACCTTC; CDR3: CASSTGSAGRGDGYTF
D: TRBD2; size: many; V: TRBV27; J: TRBJ2-3; DNA: TGTGCCAGCAGTTCAGCGGGGGGGGTCACAGATACGCAGTATTTT; CDR3: CASSSAGGVTDTQYF
D: TRBD2; size: many; V: TRBV11-3; J: TRBJ2-1; DNA: TGTGCCAGCAGCTTTCAGGGCGGGAGCAATGAGCAGTTCTTC; CDR3: CASSFQGGSNEQFF
D: NA; size: many; V: TRBV5-1; J: TRBJ1-4; DNA: TGCGCCAGCAGAATTTCCCAGGGCCAAGAAAAACTGTTTTTT; CDR3: CASRISQGQEKLFF
D: TRBD1; size: many; V: TRBV4-1; J: TRBJ1-2; DNA: TGCGCCAGCAGCCAACCTGGACAGGGAGAAGGGTATGGCTACACCTTC; CDR3: CASSQPGQGEGYGYTF
D: NA; size: many; V: TRBV18; J: TRBJ2-3; DNA: TGTGCCAGCTCACGACGCACAGATACGCAGTATTTT; CDR3: CASSRRTDTQYF
D: TRBD2; size: many; V: TRBV4-2; J: TRBJ2-5; DNA: TGTGCCAGCAGCCAACTAGCGGGGGGGCCGGAGACCCAGTACTTC; CDR3: CASSQLAGGPETQYF
D: TRBD2; size: many; V: TRBV12-3/TRBV12-4; J: TRBJ2-1; DNA: TGTGCCAGCAGCTTAGCGGGGGGGAACAATGAGCAGTTCTTC; CDR3: CASSLAGGNNEQFF
D: NA; size: many; V: TRBV12-3/TRBV12-4; J: TRBJ2-2; DNA: TGTGCCAGCAGTTTAGGGGGGCGGGCGAACACCGGGGAGCTGTTTTTT; CDR3: CASSLGGRANTGELFF
D: NA; size: many; V: TRBV4-3; J: TRBJ1-4; DNA: TGCGCCAGCAGCCAAGAGGGGCCCAATGAAAAACTGTTTTTT; CDR3: CASSQEGPNEKLFF
D: TRBD1; size: many; V: TRBV5-4; J: TRBJ2-7; DNA: TGTGCCAGCAGCCCCCGAGGGGGCGCGTACGAGCAGTACTTC; CDR3: CASSPRGGAYEQYF
D: NA; size: many; V: TRBV9; J: TRBJ2-3; DNA: TGTGCCAGCAGCCGGGGCGCAGATACGCAGTATTTT; CDR3: CASSRGADTQYF
D: NA; size: many; V: TRBV15; J: TRBJ1-2; DNA: TGTGCCACCAGCAGAGACCTAACCTCTCCCGGCTACACCTTC; CDR3: CATSRDLTSPGYTF
D: NA; size: many; V: TRBV19; J: TRBJ2-2; DNA: TGTGCCAGTAATACAGGGAGGGCCGGGGAGCTGTTTTTT; CDR3: CASNTGRAGELFF